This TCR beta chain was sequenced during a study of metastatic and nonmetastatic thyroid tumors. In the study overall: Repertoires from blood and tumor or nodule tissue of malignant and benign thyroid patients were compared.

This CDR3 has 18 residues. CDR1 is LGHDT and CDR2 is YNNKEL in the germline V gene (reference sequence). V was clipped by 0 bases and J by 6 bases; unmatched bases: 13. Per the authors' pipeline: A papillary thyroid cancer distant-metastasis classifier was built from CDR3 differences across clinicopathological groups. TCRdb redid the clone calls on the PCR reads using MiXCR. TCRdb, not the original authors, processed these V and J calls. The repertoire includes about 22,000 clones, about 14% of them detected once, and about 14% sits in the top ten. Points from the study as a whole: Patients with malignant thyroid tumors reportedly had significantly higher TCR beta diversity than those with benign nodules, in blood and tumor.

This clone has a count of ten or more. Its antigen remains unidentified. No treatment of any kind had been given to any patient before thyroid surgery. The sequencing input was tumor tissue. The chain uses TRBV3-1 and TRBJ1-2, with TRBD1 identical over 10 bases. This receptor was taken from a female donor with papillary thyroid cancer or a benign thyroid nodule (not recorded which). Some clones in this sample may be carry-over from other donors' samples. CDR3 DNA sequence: TGTGCCAGCAGCCAAGATTTCGGGACAGGGGTAAGGTCAGATGGCTACACCTTC. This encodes CASSQDFGTGVRSDGYTF.